These 32 T cell receptor beta chains share one sample of origin, sequenced in a study of blood T cell repertoires in COVID-19. Method: immunoSEQ multiplex PCR; TCRdb's copy keeps in-frame clones and lacks some. The sample yields over 70,000 clones, roughly three quarters seen once. What was sequenced was peripheral blood. Source of these receptors: a man aged 65 to 85 with active or convalescent COVID-19.

The rearrangement uses TRBV11-3 and TRBJ2-1; D might be TRBD2 (6 bases). The CDR3 consists of 14 residues. Germline assignment: CDR1 SGHNT and CDR2 YENEEA. V lost 2 bases and J lost 5, with 10 bases in between. CDR3 sequence reads: CASSLWDSNNEQFF. In DNA form, the CDR3 reads TGTGCCAGCAGCTTATGGGACTCGAACAATGAGCAGTTCTTC. The full variable domain, with the rest looked up from reference TRBV11-3 and TRBJ2-1, is EAGVVQSPRYKIIEKKQPVAFWCNPISGHNTLYWYLQNLGQGPELLIRYENEEAVDDSQLPKDRFSAERLKGVDSTLKIQPAELGDSAVYLCASSLWDSNNEQFFGPGTRLTVL.

This chain uses TRBV19 with TRBJ2-5; 7 bases are a match to TRBD1. The CDR3 has 15 amino acids. Germline V gene sequence: CDR1 LNHDA, CDR2 SQIVND (reference sequence). V lost 6 bases and J lost 1; bases outside the gene matches: 8. The CDR3 loop is CASSPREGAQETQYF. CDR3 coding DNA: TGTGCCAGTAGCCCCCGAGAGGGGGCCCAAGAGACCCAGTACTTC.

This chain links TRBV6-5 with TRBJ1-6; D is possibly TRBD1 (6 bases). CDR1 MNHEY and CDR2 SVGAGI come from the germline V gene. Deletions cut 2 bases from V and 7 bases from J, with 9 bases between. The CDR3 consists of 14 residues. CDR3 sequence reads: CASSYGRGNSPLHF. CDR3 in DNA: TGTGCCAGCAGTTACGGCAGGGGCAATTCACCCCTCCACTTT.

The rearrangement links TRBV5-1 to TRBJ2-5; no definite D call. The CDR3 is 14 residues long. V was trimmed by 4 bases and J by 4 bases, leaving 14 bases between them. Germline V CDR1 and CDR2: SGHRS, YFSETQ. In nucleotides, the CDR3 is TGCGCCAGCAGCCCCCCCAGGCCCAGAGAGACCCAGTACTTC. This encodes CASSPPRPRETQYF.

The chain uses TRBV5-4 and TRBJ2-5; TRBD2 matches 7 bases. The CDR3 loop spans 13 amino acids. The junction had 4 bases not matched to a gene; V was cut back by 4 bases and J by 4 bases. Germline V gene sequence: CDR1 SGHNT, CDR2 YYREEE (reference sequence). CDR3 in DNA: TGTGCCAGCAGCGTCGGGACTATAGAGACCCAGTACTTC. The encoded protein is CASSVGTIETQYF.

This chain links TRBV5-6 with TRBJ1-2, with D hard to call. Germline V gene sequence: CDR1 SGHDT, CDR2 YYEEEE. The CDR3 sequence is 12 residues long. The V end was cut by 6 bases, the J end by 3 bases, with 9 bases between. The CDR3 here is CASTENDYGYTF. The CDR3 bases are TGTGCCAGCACCGAGAACGACTATGGCTACACCTTC.

This sequence joins TRBV6-2 or TRBV6-3 and TRBJ1-3, with D tentatively TRBD1 (6 bases). Trimming stripped 5 bases from V and 0 bases from J, with 11 bases between. This CDR3 spans 15 amino acids. CDR1 and CDR2 from the germline V gene are MNHEY and SVGEGT. CDR3: CASSAGQSSGNTIYF. CDR3 DNA sequence: TGTGCCAGCAGTGCTGGACAGAGCTCTGGAAACACCATATATTTT.

This rearrangement joins TRBV6-5 to TRBJ2-7; D possibly corresponds to TRBD1 (5 bases). V lost 8 bases to trimming and J lost 1 base, with 15 bases between them. The CDR3 has 14 amino acids. Germline V gene data show CDR1 as MNHEY and CDR2 as SVGAGI. The CDR3 sequence is CASRRSAGSYEQYF. The CDR3 DNA follows: TGTGCCAGCCGTCGGAGTGCAGGGTCCTACGAGCAGTACTTC.

The J gene is TRBJ2-7, the V gene TRBV6-5; TRBD2 matches 11 bases. The V gene end was trimmed by 5 bases and the J gene end by 5 bases; junction bases not matched to a gene: 8. The CDR3 is 15 residues long. Germline V CDR1 and CDR2: MNHEY, SVGAGI. CDR3 residues: CASSRLAGLDDEQYF. The DNA of the CDR3 is TGTGCCAGCAGTCGACTAGCGGGGTTGGACGACGAGCAGTACTTC.

The rearrangement uses TRBV28 and TRBJ1-5, with TRBD1 identical over 7 bases. V trimming: 5 bases; J trimming: 0 bases; junction bases outside the gene matches: 7. Germline V gene sequence: CDR1 MDHEN, CDR2 SYDVKM. This CDR3 is built from 16 residues. As DNA, the CDR3 is TGTGCCAGCAGTGTAGACAGGGATTATAGCAATCAGCCCCAGCATTTT. Translating gives CASSVDRDYSNQPQHF.

This clone was observed once. The chain carries TRBV30 and TRBJ2-2, with a tentative D call TRBD1 (6 bases). The CDR3 covers 13 residues. Deletions cut 0 bases from V and 4 bases from J, with 6 bases between. CDR1 and CDR2 from the germline V gene are GTSNPN and SVGIG (reference sequence). The CDR3 region has the DNA TGTGCCTGGAGTGTAGGGGGCACCGGGGAGCTGTTTTTT. Its translation is CAWSVGGTGELFF.

In DNA form, the CDR3 reads TGTGCCAGCAGCGTAGCTACGGGACAGGGGAATTCACCCCTCCACTTT. This gives the protein CASSVATGQGNSPLHF. The chain employs TRBV9 and TRBJ1-6; TRBD1 matches at 10 bases. The CDR3 spans 16 residues. Germline CDR1 SGDLS, CDR2 YYNGEE. J was trimmed by 7 bases and V by 0 bases; bases with no gene match: 4.

V and J are TRBV10-3 and TRBJ1-3, with 9 bases fitting TRBD1. V dropped 6 bases and J dropped 5; count of bases not matched to a gene: 5. Germline values: CDR1 ENHRY, CDR2 SYGVKD. The CDR3 contains 14 residues. For the CDR3, the DNA is TGTGCCATCAGGACAGGGGGTAACCGAAACACCATATATTTT. It yields the protein CAIRTGGNRNTIYF.

The chain couples TRBV9 to TRBJ2-1, with 9 bases aligning to TRBD1. The junction had 5 bases not matched to a gene; V was cut back by 3 bases and J by 10 bases. The CDR3 is made up of 13 amino acids. Looked up from germline, CDR1 is SGDLS and CDR2 is YYNGEE. The CDR3 bases are TGTGCCAGCAGCGCAACAGGGGGCACGGAGCAGTTCTTC. It translates to CASSATGGTEQFF. Full variable domain (outside the CDR3, taken from reference TRBV9 and TRBJ2-1): DSGVTQTPKHLITATGQRVTLRCSPRSGDLSVYWYQQSLDQGLQFLIQYYNGEERAKGNILERFSAQQFPDLHSELNLSSLELGDSALYFCASSATGGTEQFFGPGTRLTVL.

The chain carries TRBV6-4 and TRBJ1-2; TRBD1 is a possible D gene (6 bases). Germline V gives CDR1 MRHNA, CDR2 SNTAGT. The CDR3 is 15 residues long. V shed 0 bases and J shed 7 bases, with 15 bases lying between them. CDR3 in amino acids: CASSDSRGHVSGYTF. In DNA form, the CDR3 reads TGTGCCAGCAGTGACTCGAGGGGACATGTCAGTGGCTACACCTTC.

The V gene is TRBV4-2, the J gene TRBJ2-2; D gene ambiguous. The CDR3 totals 15 residues. The germline V and J ends were trimmed by 0 bases and 5 bases, with 10 bases remaining between them. CDR1 is LGHNA, CDR2 YNFKEQ, per germline. The CDR3 loop is CASSQDPGPTGELFF. Written as DNA, the CDR3 is TGTGCCAGCAGCCAAGACCCAGGTCCTACCGGGGAGCTGTTTTTT.

The gene calls are TRBV30 and TRBJ2-6; weak D call: TRBD1 (6 bases). The CDR3 is made up of 16 amino acids. CDR1 is GTSNPN and CDR2 is SVGIG in the germline V gene (reference sequence). CDR3 amino acids: CAFDRSFLSGANVLTF. CDR3 DNA: TGTGCTTTCGACAGGTCCTTCCTCTCTGGGGCCAACGTCCTGACTTTC.

The J gene is TRBJ2-1, the V gene TRBV6-5; a weak D match, TRBD2 (7 bases). Germline CDR1 MNHEY, CDR2 SVGAGI. V lost 6 bases to trimming and J lost 8 bases, with 17 bases between them. This CDR3 region has 14 residues. CDR3 sequence reads: CASRARGGGDEQFF. CDR3 DNA: TGTGCCAGCAGGGCTCGGGGAGGGGGGGATGAGCAGTTCTTC.

V and J are TRBV5-1 and TRBJ2-3; 8 nucleotides align to TRBD1. Looked up from germline, CDR1 is SGHRS and CDR2 is YFSETQ. This CDR3 is built from 15 residues. The V gene end was trimmed by 0 bases and the J gene end by 4 bases; junction bases not matched to a gene: 4. The CDR3, as DNA: TGCGCCAGCAGCTTGGGTCAGGGGGCTGCAGATACGCAGTATTTT. Its protein is CASSLGQGAADTQYF.

The CDR3 coding sequence is TGTGCCAGCAGCTTAGATGAGAATTCACCCCTCCACTTT. This translates into CASSLDENSPLHF. The chain employs TRBV7-2 and TRBJ1-6; D is unclear. V was trimmed by 1 base and J by 7 bases, leaving 5 bases between them. The CDR3 sequence is 13 residues long. Germline V gives CDR1 SGHTA, CDR2 FQGNSA.

The genes are TRBV24-1 and TRBJ2-7, with TRBD1 matching over 9 bases. With 3 bases clipped from V and 5 bases from J, the junction kept 4 bases outside the gene matches. This CDR3 region has 14 residues. CDR1 and CDR2 from the germline V gene are KGHDR and SFDVKD. CDR3 amino acids: CATSDPDRGNEQYF. In DNA, the CDR3 is TGTGCCACCAGTGATCCGGACAGGGGAAACGAGCAGTACTTC.

This clone was picked up a small number of times. V usage is TRBV28 and J usage is TRBJ2-5; the D gene is possibly TRBD1 (8 bases). This CDR3 region has 17 residues. V was shortened by 2 bases and J by 5 bases, with 21 bases between the two germline ends. In germline, CDR1 is MDHEN, CDR2 SYDVKM. CDR3 loop: CASSLVWDRKGGETQYF. DNA of the CDR3: TGTGCCAGCAGTTTAGTTTGGGACAGGAAGGGAGGGGAGACCCAGTACTTC.

The chain couples TRBV19 to TRBJ2-1; D may be TRBD2 (5 bases). With 5 bases removed from V and 9 bases from J, the gap between germline ends came to 11 bases. CDR3 length equals 12 residues. Germline V gives CDR1 LNHDA, CDR2 SQIVND (reference sequence). The CDR3, as DNA: TGTGCCAGTAGTCCCCAAGAGGGTGAGCAGTTCTTC. It encodes CASSPQEGEQFF.

This clone was seen only once. The chain has TRBV5-6 and TRBJ2-3; D remains unclear. Germline CDR1 and CDR2: SGHDT and YYEEEE. V lost 4 bases and J 0 bases, leaving 18 bases between the germline ends. The CDR3 covers 17 residues. The CDR3 nucleotides are TGTGCCAGCAGCCTGGGTGAGACATACCTAAGCACAGATACGCAGTATTTT. Residues: CASSLGETYLSTDTQYF.

In the case of this clone: Other nucleotide sequences from this sample produce the same CDR3. The chain is built from TRBV28 and TRBJ1-5; weak D call: TRBD1 (5 bases). This CDR3 spans 14 amino acids. The germline CDR1 and CDR2 sequences are MDHEN and SYDVKM. V lost 2 bases and J 4 bases, leaving 9 bases between the germline ends. This chain's CDR3 is CASSLGTGNQPQHF. DNA for the CDR3: TGTGCCAGCAGTTTAGGGACTGGAAATCAGCCCCAGCATTTT.

The chain carries TRBV19 and TRBJ1-3, with TRBD1 matching 12 bases. The germline gives CDR1 LNHDA, CDR2 SQIVND (reference sequence). V gave up 5 bases and J gave up 3 bases; unmatched junction bases: 5. The CDR3 totals 16 residues. CDR3 nucleotides: TGTGCCAGTAGTCCCCGGGACAGGGGGCTTGGAAACACCATATATTTT. Its protein product is CASSPRDRGLGNTIYF.

The J gene is TRBJ2-1, the V gene TRBV24-1; weak D call: TRBD2 (6 bases). The CDR3 sequence is 16 residues long. V was trimmed by 4 bases and J by 4 bases, leaving 16 bases between them. Germline CDR1 and CDR2: KGHDR and SFDVKD. The CDR3 nucleotides read TGTGCCACCAGTGAGCCCTCCGGGACTCCATACAATGAGCAGTTCTTC. Translation: CATSEPSGTPYNEQFF.

This chain connects TRBV9 to TRBJ1-2; D unclear. Germline V gene lookup returns CDR1 SGDLS and CDR2 YYNGEE. This CDR3 has 15 residues. Trimming stripped 0 bases from V and 4 bases from J, with 13 bases between. CDR3 residues: CASSVAMQASYGYTF. DNA of the CDR3: TGTGCCAGCAGCGTAGCTATGCAGGCGAGCTATGGCTACACCTTC.

V and J are TRBV30 and TRBJ1-2; D perhaps matches TRBD1 (6 bases). Trimming stripped 7 bases from V and 7 bases from J, with 16 bases between. The CDR3 length is 12 residues. From germline, CDR1 is GTSNPN and CDR2 SVGIG (reference sequence). The DNA for the CDR3 is TGTGCCTCAGATCCAGGGGAAGGTGGCTACACCTTC. This codes for CASDPGEGGYTF.

This sequence joins TRBV24-1 and TRBJ2-1; 7 bases fit TRBD1. V shed 4 bases and J 4 bases; nucleotides not matched to a gene: 6. The CDR3 totals 15 residues. Looked up from germline, CDR1 is KGHDR and CDR2 is SFDVKD. CDR3 sequence: CATSDPGQLYNEQFF. CDR3 bases: TGTGCCACCAGTGACCCGGGACAGTTATACAATGAGCAGTTCTTC.

The chain recombines TRBV5-1 with TRBJ1-1, with no clear D. From germline, CDR1 is SGHRS and CDR2 YFSETQ. Trimming left V 1 base short and J 1 base short, with 8 bases between. The CDR3 has 14 residues. The CDR3 region is CASSLLDKNTEAFF. The CDR3 region has the DNA TGCGCCAGCAGCTTGTTAGACAAGAACACTGAAGCTTTCTTT.

The chain couples TRBV5-1 to TRBJ2-5, with a tentative D call TRBD1 (7 bases). CDR3 length: 14 amino acids. Trimming left V 4 bases short and J 2 bases short, with 12 bases between. Germline lookup yields CDR1 SGHRS and CDR2 YFSETQ. CDR3 protein: CASSGGGQQETQYF. In DNA, the CDR3 is TGCGCCAGCAGCGGAGGGGGCCAACAAGAGACCCAGTACTTC.